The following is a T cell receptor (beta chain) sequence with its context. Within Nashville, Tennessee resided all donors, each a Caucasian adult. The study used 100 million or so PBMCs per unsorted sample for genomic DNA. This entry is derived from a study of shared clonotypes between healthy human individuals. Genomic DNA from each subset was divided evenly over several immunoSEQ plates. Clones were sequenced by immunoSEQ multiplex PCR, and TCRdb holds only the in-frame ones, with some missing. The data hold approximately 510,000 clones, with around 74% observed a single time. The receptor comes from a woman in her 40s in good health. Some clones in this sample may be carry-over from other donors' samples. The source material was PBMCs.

The CDR3 protein is CAWSTAGGQPQHF. For the CDR3, the DNA is TGTGCCTGGAGTACGGCAGGGGGACAGCCCCAGCATTTT. The chain carries TRBV30 and TRBJ1-5; 7 nucleotides line up with TRBD1. This CDR3 comprises 13 residues. J lost 7 bases, V lost 2 bases, and 5 bases had no gene match. The germline V gene has CDR1 GTSNPN and CDR2 SVGIG (reference sequence).